This TCR beta chain was captured by sequencing in a study of T cell responses to AZD1222 COVID-19 vaccine. V lost 3 bases to trimming and J lost 6 bases, with 6 bases between them. Germline V gene sequence: CDR1 SGHVS, CDR2 FQNEAQ. The CDR3 covers 12 residues. The protocol was immunoSEQ multiplex PCR, while the TCRdb copy is restricted to in-frame clones and leaves out a portion. Among about 150,000 clones listed, about nine tenths were seen once. The sequencing here drew on peripheral blood, taken on day 0 of MenACWY control vaccination. The V and J genes are TRBV7-8 and TRBJ1-5, with D uncertain. This TCR was recovered from an adult in good health. CDR3 protein: CASSLGVQPQHF. Here the CDR3 DNA reads TGTGCCAGCAGCTTGGGTGTTCAGCCCCAGCATTTT.